Below, one T cell receptor (beta chain) is given with its context. These data come from a study of cytomegalovirus exposure and HLA in healthy donors. The protocol was immunoSEQ multiplex PCR, while the TCRdb copy is restricted to in-frame clones and leaves out a portion. Counted here are a few hundred thousand clones, 70% to 90% occurring once; the ten biggest clones make up about 0.91%. This CDR3 spans 14 amino acids. V gave up 6 bases and J gave up 5 bases; unmatched junction bases: 6. Germline V CDR1 and CDR2: MNHNY, SVGAGI (reference sequence). The chain couples TRBV6-6 to TRBJ1-5; 8 bases line up with TRBD1. Sample: PBMCs. This receptor was taken from a woman between 18 and 29 years old in good health and CMV-seronegative. Written as DNA, the CDR3 is TGTGCCAGCAGCTTGGGACAGGTGTATCAGCCCCAGCATTTT. It specifies CASSLGQVYQPQHF.